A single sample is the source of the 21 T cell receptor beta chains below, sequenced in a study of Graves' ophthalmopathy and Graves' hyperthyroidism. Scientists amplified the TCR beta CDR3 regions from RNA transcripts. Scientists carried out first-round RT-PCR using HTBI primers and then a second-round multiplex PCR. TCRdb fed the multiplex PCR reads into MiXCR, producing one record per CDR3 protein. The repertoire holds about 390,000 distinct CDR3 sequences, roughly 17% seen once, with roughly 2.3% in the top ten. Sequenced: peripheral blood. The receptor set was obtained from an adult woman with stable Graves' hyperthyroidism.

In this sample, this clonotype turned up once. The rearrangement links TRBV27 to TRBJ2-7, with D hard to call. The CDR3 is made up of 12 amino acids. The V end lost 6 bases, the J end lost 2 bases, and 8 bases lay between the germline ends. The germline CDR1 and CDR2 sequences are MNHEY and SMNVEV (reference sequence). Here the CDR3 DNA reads TGTGCCAGCAGCCACGGGCCCTACGAGCAGTACTTC. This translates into CASSHGPYEQYF.

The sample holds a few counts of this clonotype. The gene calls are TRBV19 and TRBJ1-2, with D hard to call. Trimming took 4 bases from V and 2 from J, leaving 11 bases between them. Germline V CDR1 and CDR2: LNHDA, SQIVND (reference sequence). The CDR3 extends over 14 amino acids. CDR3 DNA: TGTGCCAGTAGTACAGCCAGACGAAACTATGGCTACACCTTC. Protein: CASSTARRNYGYTF.

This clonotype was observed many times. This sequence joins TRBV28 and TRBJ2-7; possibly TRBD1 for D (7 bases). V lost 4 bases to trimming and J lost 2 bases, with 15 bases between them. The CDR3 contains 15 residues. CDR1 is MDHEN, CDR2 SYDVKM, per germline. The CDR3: CASSSTGRFAYEQYF. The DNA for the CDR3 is TGTGCCAGCAGTTCGACAGGGAGGTTCGCCTACGAGCAGTACTTC.

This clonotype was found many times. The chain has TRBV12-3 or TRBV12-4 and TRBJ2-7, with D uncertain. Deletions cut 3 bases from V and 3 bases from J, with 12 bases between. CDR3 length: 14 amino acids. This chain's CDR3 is CASSLGREGYEQYF. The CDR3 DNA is TGTGCCAGCAGTTTGGGCAGAGAAGGCTACGAGCAGTACTTC.

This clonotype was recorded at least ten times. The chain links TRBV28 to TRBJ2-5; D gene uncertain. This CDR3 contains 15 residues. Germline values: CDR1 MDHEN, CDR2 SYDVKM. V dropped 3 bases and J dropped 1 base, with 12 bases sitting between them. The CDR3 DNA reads TGTGCCAGCAGTTTCGATGGTTTACGCCAAGAGACCCAGTACTTC. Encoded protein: CASSFDGLRQETQYF.

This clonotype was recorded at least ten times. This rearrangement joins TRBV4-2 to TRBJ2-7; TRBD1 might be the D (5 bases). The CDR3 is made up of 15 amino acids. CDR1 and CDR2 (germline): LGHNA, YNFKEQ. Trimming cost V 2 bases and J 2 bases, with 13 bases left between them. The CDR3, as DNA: TGTGCCAGCAGCCAATTTGAACAGGAGACCTACGAGCAGTACTTC. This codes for CASSQFEQETYEQYF.

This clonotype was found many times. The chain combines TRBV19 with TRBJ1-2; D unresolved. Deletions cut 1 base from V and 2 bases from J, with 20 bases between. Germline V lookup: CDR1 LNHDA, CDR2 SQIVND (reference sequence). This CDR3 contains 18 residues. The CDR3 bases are TGTGCCAGTAGTATAGGTTTTACAAAAGCTTCGCTCAACTATGGCTACACCTTC. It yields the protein CASSIGFTKASLNYGYTF.

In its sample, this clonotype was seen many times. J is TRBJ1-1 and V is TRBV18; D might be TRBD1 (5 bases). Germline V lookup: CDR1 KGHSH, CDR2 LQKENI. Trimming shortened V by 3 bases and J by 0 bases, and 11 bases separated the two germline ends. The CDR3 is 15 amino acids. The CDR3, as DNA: TGTGCCAGCTCACCTGCGGCAGGGCTGAACACTGAAGCTTTCTTT. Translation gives CASSPAAGLNTEAFF.

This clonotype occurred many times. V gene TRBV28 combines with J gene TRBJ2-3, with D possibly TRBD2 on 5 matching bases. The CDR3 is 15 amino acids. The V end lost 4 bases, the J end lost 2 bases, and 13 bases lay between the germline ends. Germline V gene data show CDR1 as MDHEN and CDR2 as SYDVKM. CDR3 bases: TGTGCCAGCAGTTCAAGAGGACTGTACACAGATACGCAGTATTTT. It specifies CASSSRGLYTDTQYF. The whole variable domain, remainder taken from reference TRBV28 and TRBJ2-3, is DVKVTQSSRYLVKRTGEKVFLECVQDMDHENMFWYRQDPGLGLRLIYFSYDVKMKEKGDIPEGYSVSREKKERFSLILESASTNQTSMYLCASSSRGLYTDTQYFGPGTRLTVL.

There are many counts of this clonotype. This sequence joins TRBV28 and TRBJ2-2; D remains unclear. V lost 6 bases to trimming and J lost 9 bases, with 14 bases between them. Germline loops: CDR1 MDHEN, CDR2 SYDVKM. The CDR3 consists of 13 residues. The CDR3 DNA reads TGTGCCAGCAGCTTTCAGGCCGGACGGGAGCTGTTTTTT. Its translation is CASSFQAGRELFF.

CDR3 sequence: CASSFVAGEEGGELFF. CDR3 DNA: TGTGCCAGCAGTTTCGTAGCGGGAGAGGAGGGCGGGGAGCTGTTTTTT. The chain is built from TRBV12-3 or TRBV12-4 and TRBJ2-2; 9 bases match TRBD2. The CDR3 has 16 amino acids. After removal of 3 bases from V and 7 bases from J, the junction contained 9 bases not matched to a gene.

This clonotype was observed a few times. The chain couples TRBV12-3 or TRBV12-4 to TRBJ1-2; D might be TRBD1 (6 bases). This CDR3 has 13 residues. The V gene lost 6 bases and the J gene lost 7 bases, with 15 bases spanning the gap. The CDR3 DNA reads TGTGCCAGCAGACTAGGGGGGGCGCGTGGCTACACCTTC. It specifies CASRLGGARGYTF.

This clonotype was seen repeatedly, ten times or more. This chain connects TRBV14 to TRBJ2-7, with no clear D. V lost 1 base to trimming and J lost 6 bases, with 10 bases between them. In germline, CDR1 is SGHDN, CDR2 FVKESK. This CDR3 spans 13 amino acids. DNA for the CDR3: TGTGCCAGCAGCCAAGTTCAGGCTCGCGAGCAGTACTTC. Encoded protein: CASSQVQAREQYF. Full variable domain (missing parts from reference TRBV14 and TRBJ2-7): EAGVTQFPSHSVIEKGQTVTLRCDPISGHDNLYWYRRVMGKEIKFLLHFVKESKQDESGMPNNRFLAERTGGTYSTLKVQPAELEDSGVYFCASSQVQAREQYFGPGTRLTVT.

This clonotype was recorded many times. CDR3 amino acids: CASDRGRTGELFF. The CDR3 DNA sequence: TGTGCCAGTGACAGGGGCCGGACCGGGGAGCTGTTTTTT. The rearrangement uses TRBV6-1 and TRBJ2-2; 8 nucleotides agree with TRBD1. The junction had 5 bases not matched to a gene; V was cut back by 9 bases and J by 5 bases. The CDR3 extends over 13 amino acids. Per germline, CDR1 MNHNS and CDR2 SASEGT.

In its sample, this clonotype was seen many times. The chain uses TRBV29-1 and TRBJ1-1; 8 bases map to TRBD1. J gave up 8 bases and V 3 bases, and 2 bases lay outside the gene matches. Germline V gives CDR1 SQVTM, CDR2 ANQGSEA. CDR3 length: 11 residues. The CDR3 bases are TGCAGCGTTGACAGGGGGCTCGAAGCTTTCTTT. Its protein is CSVDRGLEAFF. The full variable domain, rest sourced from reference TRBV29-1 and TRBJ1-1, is SAVISQKPSRDICQRGTSLTIQCQVDSQVTMMFWYRQQPGQSLTLIATANQGSEATYESGFVIDKFPISRPNLTFSTLTVSNMSPEDSSIYLCSVDRGLEAFFGQGTRLTVV.

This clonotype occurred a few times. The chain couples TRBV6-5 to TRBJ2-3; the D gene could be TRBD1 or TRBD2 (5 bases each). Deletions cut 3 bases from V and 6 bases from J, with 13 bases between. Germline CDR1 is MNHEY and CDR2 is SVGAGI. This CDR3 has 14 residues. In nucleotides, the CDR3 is TGTGCCAGCAGTTATAACGTCGAGGGGGATACGCAGTATTTT. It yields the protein CASSYNVEGDTQYF.

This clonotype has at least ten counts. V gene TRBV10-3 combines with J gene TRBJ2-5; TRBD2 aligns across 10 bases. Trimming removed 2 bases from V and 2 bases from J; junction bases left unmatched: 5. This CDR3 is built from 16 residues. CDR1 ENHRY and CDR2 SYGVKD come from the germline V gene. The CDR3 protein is CAISEIGLAEQETQYF. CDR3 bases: TGTGCCATCAGTGAGATAGGACTAGCGGAACAAGAGACCCAGTACTTC.

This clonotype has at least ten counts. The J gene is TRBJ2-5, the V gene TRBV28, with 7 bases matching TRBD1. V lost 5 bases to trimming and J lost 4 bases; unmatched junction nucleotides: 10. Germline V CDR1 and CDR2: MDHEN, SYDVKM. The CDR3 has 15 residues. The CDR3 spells CASSPGMGDRETQYF. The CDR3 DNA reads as TGTGCCAGCAGTCCCGGTATGGGGGACAGAGAGACCCAGTACTTC.

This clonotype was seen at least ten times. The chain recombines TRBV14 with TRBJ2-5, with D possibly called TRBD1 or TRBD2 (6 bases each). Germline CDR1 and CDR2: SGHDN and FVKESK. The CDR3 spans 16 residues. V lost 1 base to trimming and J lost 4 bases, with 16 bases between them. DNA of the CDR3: TGTGCCAGCAGCCAAGCCCCGGGTGGGGGGCGAGAGACCCAGTACTTC. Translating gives CASSQAPGGGRETQYF.

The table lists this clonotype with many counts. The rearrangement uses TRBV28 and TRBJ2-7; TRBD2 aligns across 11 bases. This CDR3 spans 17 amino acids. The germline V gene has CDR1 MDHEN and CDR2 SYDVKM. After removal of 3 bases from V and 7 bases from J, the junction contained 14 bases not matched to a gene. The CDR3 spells CASSFTQGLAERGEQYF. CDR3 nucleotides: TGTGCCAGCAGTTTTACCCAGGGACTAGCGGAGAGGGGGGAGCAGTACTTC.

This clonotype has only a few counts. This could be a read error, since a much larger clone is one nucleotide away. The CDR3 loop is CASSPGQSRNQPRHF. The CDR3 DNA is TGTGCCAGCAGCCCCGGACAGTCCCGCAATCAGCCCCGGCATTTT. The chain uses TRBV7-9 and TRBJ1-5, with D perhaps TRBD1 (6 bases). Germline CDR1 is SEHNR and CDR2 is FQNEAQ (reference sequence). This CDR3 comprises 15 residues.